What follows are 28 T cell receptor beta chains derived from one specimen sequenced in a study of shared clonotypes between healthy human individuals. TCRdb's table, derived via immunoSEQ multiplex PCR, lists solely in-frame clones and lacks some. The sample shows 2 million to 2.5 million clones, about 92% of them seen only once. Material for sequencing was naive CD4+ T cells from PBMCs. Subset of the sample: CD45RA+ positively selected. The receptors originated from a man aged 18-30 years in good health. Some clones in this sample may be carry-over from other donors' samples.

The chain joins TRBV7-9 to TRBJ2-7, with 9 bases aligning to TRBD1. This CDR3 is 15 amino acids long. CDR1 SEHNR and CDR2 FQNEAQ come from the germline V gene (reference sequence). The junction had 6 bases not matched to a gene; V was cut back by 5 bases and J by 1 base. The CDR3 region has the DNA TGTGCCAGCAGCCCCCGGGACAGGGTATCCTACGAGCAGTACTTC. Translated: CASSPRDRVSYEQYF.

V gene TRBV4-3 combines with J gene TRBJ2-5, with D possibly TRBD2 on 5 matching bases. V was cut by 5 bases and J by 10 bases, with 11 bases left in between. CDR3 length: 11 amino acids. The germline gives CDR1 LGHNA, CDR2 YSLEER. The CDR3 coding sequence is TGCGCCAGCAGCACTAGACCCTGCCAGTACTTC. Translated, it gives CASSTRPCQYF.

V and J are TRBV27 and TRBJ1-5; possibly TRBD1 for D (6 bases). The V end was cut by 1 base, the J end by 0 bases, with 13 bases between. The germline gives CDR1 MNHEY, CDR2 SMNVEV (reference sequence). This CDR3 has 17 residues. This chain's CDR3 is CASSLFSDRISNQPQHF. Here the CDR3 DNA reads TGTGCCAGCAGTTTATTTTCGGACAGAATTAGCAATCAGCCCCAGCATTTT.

Here the CDR3 reads CASSESSETYEQYF. The CDR3 DNA sequence: TGTGCCAGCAGCGAGTCTAGCGAAACCTACGAGCAGTACTTC. The rearrangement uses TRBV9 and TRBJ2-7; a weak D match, TRBD2 (6 bases). The V end lost 3 bases, the J end lost 2 bases, and 12 bases lay between the germline ends. CDR1 SGDLS and CDR2 YYNGEE come from the germline V gene. CDR3 size: 14 residues. The whole variable domain, remainder taken from reference TRBV9 and TRBJ2-7, is DSGVTQTPKHLITATGQRVTLRCSPRSGDLSVYWYQQSLDQGLQFLIQYYNGEERAKGNILERFSAQQFPDLHSELNLSSLELGDSALYFCASSESSETYEQYFGPGTRLTVT.

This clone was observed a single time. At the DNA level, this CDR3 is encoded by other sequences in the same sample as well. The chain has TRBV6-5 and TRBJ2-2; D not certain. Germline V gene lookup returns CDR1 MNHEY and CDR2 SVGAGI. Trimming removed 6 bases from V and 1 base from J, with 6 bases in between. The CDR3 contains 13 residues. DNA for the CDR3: TGTGCCAGCAGCCGGATGAACACCGGGGAGCTGTTTTTT. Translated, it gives CASSRMNTGELFF.

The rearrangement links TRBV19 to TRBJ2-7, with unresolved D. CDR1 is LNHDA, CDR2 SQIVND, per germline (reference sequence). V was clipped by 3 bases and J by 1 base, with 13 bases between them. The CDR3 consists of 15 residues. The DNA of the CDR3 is TGTGCCAGTAGTATCGGTACCGCTGGGTCCTACGAGCAGTACTTC. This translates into CASSIGTAGSYEQYF.

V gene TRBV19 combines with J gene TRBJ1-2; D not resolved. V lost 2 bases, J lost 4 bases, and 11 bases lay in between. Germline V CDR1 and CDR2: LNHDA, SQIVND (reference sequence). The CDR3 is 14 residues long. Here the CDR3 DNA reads TGTGCCAGTAGTATAACGACGGTTAGCTATGGCTACACCTTC. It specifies CASSITTVSYGYTF. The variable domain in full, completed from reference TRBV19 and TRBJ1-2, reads DGGITQSPKYLFRKEGQNVTLSCEQNLNHDAMYWYRQDPGQGLRLIYYSQIVNDFQKGDIAEGYSVSREKKESFPLTVTSAQKNPTAFYLCASSITTVSYGYTFGSGTRLTVV.

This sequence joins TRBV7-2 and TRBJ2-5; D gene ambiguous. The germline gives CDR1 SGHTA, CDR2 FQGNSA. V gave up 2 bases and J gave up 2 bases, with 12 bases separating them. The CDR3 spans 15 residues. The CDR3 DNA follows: TGTGCCAGCAGCTTATATCGCGGAGATCAAGAGACCCAGTACTTC. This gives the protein CASSLYRGDQETQYF.

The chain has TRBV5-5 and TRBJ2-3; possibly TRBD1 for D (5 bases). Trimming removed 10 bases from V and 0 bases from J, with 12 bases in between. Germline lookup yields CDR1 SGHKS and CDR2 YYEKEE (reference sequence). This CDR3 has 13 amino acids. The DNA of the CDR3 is TGTGCCCAGTCAAGGGGTAGCACAGATACGCAGTATTTT. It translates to CAQSRGSTDTQYF. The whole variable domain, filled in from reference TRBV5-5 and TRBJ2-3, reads DAGVTQSPTHLIKTRGQQVTLRCSPISGHKSVSWYQQVLGQGPQFIFQYYEKEERGRGNFPDRFSARQFPNYSSELNVNALLLGDSALYLCAQSRGSTDTQYFGPGTRLTVL.

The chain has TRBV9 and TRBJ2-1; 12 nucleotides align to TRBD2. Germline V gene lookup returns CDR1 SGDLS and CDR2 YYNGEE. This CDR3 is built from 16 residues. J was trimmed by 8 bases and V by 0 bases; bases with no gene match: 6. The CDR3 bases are TGTGCCAGCAGCGTAGGTGGGACTAGCGGGTTCTATGAGCAGTTCTTC. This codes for CASSVGGTSGFYEQFF.

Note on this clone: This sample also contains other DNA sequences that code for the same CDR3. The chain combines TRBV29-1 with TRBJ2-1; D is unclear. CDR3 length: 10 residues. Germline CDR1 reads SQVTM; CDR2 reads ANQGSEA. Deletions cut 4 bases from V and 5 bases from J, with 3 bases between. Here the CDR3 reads CSVGNNEQFF. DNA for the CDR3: TGCAGCGTTGGAAACAATGAGCAGTTCTTC.

The CDR3 sequence is CASSQVATRGYEQYF. The CDR3 DNA reads TGCGCCAGCAGCCAAGTGGCTACAAGGGGCTACGAGCAGTACTTC. V is TRBV4-1 and J is TRBJ2-7; possibly TRBD1 for D (5 bases). This CDR3 has 15 amino acids. Trimming pared 1 base from V and 3 bases from J, leaving 13 bases between. From germline, CDR1 is MGHRA and CDR2 YSYEKL.

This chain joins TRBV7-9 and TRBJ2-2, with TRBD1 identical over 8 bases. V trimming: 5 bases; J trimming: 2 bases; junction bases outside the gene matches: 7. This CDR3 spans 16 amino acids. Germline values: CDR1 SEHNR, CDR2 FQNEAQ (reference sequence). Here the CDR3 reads CASSHRDRPNTGELFF. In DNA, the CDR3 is TGTGCCAGCAGCCACCGGGACAGGCCTAACACCGGGGAGCTGTTTTTT.

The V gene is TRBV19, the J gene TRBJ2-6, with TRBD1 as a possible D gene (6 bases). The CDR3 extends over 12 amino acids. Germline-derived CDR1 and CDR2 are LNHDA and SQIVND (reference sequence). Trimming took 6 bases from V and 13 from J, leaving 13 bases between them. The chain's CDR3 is CASSPRGKVLTF. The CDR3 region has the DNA TGTGCCAGTAGCCCAAGGGGGAAAGTCCTGACTTTC.

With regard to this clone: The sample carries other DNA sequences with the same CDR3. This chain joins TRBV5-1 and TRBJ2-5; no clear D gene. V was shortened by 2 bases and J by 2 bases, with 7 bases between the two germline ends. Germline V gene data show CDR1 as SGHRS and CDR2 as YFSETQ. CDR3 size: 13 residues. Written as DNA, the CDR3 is TGCGCCAGCAGCTTAGAAGTTCAAGAGACCCAGTACTTC. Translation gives CASSLEVQETQYF.

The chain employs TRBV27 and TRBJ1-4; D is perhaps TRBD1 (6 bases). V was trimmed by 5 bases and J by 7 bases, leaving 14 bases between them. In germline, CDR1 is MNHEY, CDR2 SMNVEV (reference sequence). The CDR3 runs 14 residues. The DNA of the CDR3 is TGTGCCAGCAGTCCACAGGGTTGGTTTGAAAAACTGTTTTTT. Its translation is CASSPQGWFEKLFF.

CDR3 DNA sequence: TGTGCCAGCTCTTTAGACAGTCGTAATGAGCAGTTCTTC. Protein sequence: CASSLDSRNEQFF. The J gene is TRBJ2-1, the V gene TRBV18; D perhaps matches TRBD1 (5 bases). In germline, CDR1 is KGHSH, CDR2 LQKENI. The CDR3 extends over 13 amino acids. Trimming removed 6 bases from V and 7 bases from J, with 13 bases in between.

CDR3 nucleotide sequence: TGTGCCAGCAGCCTATACACAGGTTGGCGAAATGAAAAACTGTTTTTT. It specifies CASSLYTGWRNEKLFF. The V and J genes are TRBV7-8 and TRBJ1-4; D is perhaps TRBD1 (5 bases). Germline loops: CDR1 SGHVS, CDR2 FQNEAQ. V lost 5 bases and J lost 5, with 18 bases in between. The CDR3 covers 16 residues. The variable domain in full, completed from reference TRBV7-8 and TRBJ1-4, reads GAGVSQSPRYKVAKRGQDVALRCDPISGHVSLFWYQQALGQGPEFLTYFQNEAQLDKSGLPSDRFFAERPEGSVSTLKIQRTQQEDSAVYLCASSLYTGWRNEKLFFGSGTQLSVL.

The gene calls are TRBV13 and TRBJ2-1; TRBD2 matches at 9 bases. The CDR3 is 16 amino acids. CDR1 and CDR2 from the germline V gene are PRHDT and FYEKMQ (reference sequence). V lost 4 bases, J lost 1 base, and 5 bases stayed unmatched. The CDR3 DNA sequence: TGTGCCAGCAGCTCCGCGACTAGCGGATCCTACAATGAGCAGTTCTTC. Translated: CASSSATSGSYNEQFF.

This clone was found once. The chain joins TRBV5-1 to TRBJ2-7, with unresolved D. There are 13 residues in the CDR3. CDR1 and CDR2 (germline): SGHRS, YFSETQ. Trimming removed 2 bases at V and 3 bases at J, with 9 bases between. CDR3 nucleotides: TGCGCCAGCAGCTTAGAGAGATACTACGAGCAGTACTTC. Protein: CASSLERYYEQYF.

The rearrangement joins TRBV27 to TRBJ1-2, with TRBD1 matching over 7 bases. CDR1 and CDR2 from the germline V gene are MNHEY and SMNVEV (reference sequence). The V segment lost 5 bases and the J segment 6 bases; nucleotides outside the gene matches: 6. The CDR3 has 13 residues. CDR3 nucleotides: TGTGCCAGCAGTGACAGGGCAAGGAATGGCTACACCTTC. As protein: CASSDRARNGYTF.

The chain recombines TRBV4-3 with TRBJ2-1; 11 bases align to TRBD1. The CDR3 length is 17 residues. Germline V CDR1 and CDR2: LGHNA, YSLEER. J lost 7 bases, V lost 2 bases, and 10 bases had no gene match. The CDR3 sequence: CASSQTRTGGAWNEQFF. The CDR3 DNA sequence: TGCGCCAGCAGCCAAACTAGGACAGGGGGCGCTTGGAATGAGCAGTTCTTC.

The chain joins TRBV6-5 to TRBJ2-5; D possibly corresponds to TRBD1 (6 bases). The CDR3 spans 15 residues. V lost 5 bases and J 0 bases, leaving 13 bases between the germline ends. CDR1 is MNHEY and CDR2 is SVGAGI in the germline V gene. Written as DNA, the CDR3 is TGTGCCAGCAGTGGGGGCAGGACGTACCAAGAGACCCAGTACTTC. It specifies CASSGGRTYQETQYF.

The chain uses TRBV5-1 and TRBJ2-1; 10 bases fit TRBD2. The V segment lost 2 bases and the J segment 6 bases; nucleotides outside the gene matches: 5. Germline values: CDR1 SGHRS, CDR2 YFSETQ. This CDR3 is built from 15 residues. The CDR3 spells CASSLGTSGINEQFF. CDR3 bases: TGCGCCAGCAGCTTAGGTACTAGCGGGATCAATGAGCAGTTCTTC.

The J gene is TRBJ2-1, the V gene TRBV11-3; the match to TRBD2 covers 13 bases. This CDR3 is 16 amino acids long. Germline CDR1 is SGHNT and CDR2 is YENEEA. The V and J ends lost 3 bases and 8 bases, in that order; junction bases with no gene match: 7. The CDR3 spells CASSLRLAGGIDEQFF. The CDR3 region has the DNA TGTGCCAGCAGCTTGCGACTAGCGGGAGGAATTGATGAGCAGTTCTTC.

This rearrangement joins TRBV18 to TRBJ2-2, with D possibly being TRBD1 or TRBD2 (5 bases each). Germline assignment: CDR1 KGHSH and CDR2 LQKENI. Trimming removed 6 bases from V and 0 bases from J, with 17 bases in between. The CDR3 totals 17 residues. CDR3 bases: TGTGCCAGCTCGCCTCGAGAACGGGGCTCGAACACCGGGGAGCTGTTTTTT. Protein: CASSPRERGSNTGELFF.

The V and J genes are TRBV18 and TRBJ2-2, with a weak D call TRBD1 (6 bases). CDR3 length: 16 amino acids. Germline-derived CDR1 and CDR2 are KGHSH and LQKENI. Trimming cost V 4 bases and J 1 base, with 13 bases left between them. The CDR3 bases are TGTGCCAGCTCACGCATGAGGGGGAAGAACACCGGGGAGCTGTTTTTT. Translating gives CASSRMRGKNTGELFF.

CDR3 sequence reads: CASSLISGANVLTF. CDR3 nucleotides: TGTGCCAGCAGCTTAATCTCCGGGGCCAACGTCCTGACTTTC. The chain links TRBV11-2 to TRBJ2-6; D not resolved. V lost 2 bases, J lost 4 bases, and 6 bases lay in between. The CDR3 spans 14 residues. The germline V gene encodes CDR1 SGHAT and CDR2 FQNNGV.